This T cell receptor (beta chain) was sequenced for a study of T cell changes during pregnancy in multiple sclerosis. The CDR3 runs 12 residues. Germline assignment: CDR1 MNHNY and CDR2 SVGAGI (reference sequence). The trim removed 5 bases at V and 8 bases at J, leaving 3 bases unmatched. The table came from immunoSEQ multiplex PCR; TCRdb's copy has only in-frame clones and leaves some out. The sample lists 55,000 to 65,000 clones; over 80% were seen once. The clonotype originates from a female donor in good health, enrolled as a control in a pregnancy study. This material consisted of peripheral blood, taken in the first trimester of pregnancy. This chain links TRBV6-6 with TRBJ1-2, with 9 bases matching TRBD1. The CDR3 bases are TGTGCCAGCAGTGAGACAGGGGGGGGCTACACCTTC. As protein: CASSETGGGYTF.